This TCR beta chain derives from a study of cytomegalovirus exposure and HLA in healthy donors. Study in general: In an early release, HLA-typed donors contributed 75 million to 85 million unique TCR sequences. The study's findings and limits: Later findings reportedly placed an Asian-associated ancestry cluster below the roughly 660-donor mean for N-insertions. Sequences of the TCR beta chain were said to predict the HLA-A and HLA-B alleles of most subjects accurately. Cytomegalovirus-associated TCR beta chains were listed, numbering roughly 150.

The CDR3 consists of 12 residues. Trimming removed 5 bases at V and 7 bases at J, with 14 bases between. From germline, CDR1 is GTSNPN and CDR2 SVGIG (reference sequence). This clone has only a few counts. Its antigen is unknown. A multiplex PCR was run with 60 Vbeta primers and 13 Jbeta primers. Clones were sequenced by immunoSEQ multiplex PCR, and TCRdb holds only the in-frame ones, with some missing. This repertoire shows around 90,000 clones, 62% found once; its top ten account for 5.5%. The TCR sequence derives from a woman aged 25 to 45 in good health and CMV-seropositive. Sequencing used PBMCs. This rearrangement joins TRBV30 to TRBJ1-1; the D is unclear. CDR3 nucleotide sequence: TGTGCCTGGGGCAAGCCGACACGTGAAGCTTTCTTT. This translates into CAWGKPTREAFF. The full variable domain, its missing parts supplied by reference TRBV30 and TRBJ1-1, is SQTIHQWPATLVQPVGSPLSLECTVEGTSNPNLYWYRQAAGRGLQLLFYSVGIGQISSEVPQNLSASRPQDRQFILSSKKLLLSDSGFYLCAWGKPTREAFFGQGTRLTVV.